Listed here are 32 T cell receptor beta chains from one sample, sequenced in a study of blood T cell repertoires in COVID-19. The method was immunoSEQ multiplex PCR; TCRdb's version includes in-frame clones alone and lacks a portion of them. The sample lists about 200,000 clones; 80% were seen once. The sample was peripheral blood. Every receptor here comes from a man in his 60s with acute or convalescent COVID-19.

This clone was found once. The chain links TRBV6-5 to TRBJ1-1; D remains unclear. The CDR3 is 13 residues long. Germline CDR1 reads MNHEY; CDR2 reads SVGAGI. V was pared by 4 bases and J by 7 bases, with 13 bases between. This CDR3 is CASSFNEGGEAFF. CDR3 nucleotides: TGTGCCAGCAGTTTTAACGAGGGTGGTGAAGCTTTCTTT.

This chain's CDR3 is CASSPRTGQANYGYTF. The CDR3 nucleotides read TGTGCCAGCTCACCACGAACGGGACAGGCTAACTATGGCTACACCTTC. The chain has TRBV18 and TRBJ1-2, with 8 nucleotides matching TRBD1. The CDR3 has 16 residues. Germline V gene lookup returns CDR1 KGHSH and CDR2 LQKENI. The J segment lost 0 bases and the V segment lost 1 base, leaving 4 bases of the junction unmatched.

In nucleotides, the CDR3 is TGTGCCAGCAGCCGTCCTCCCGTGGGGCTGGACTACGAGCAGTACTTC. It is translated as CASSRPPVGLDYEQYF. The rearrangement joins TRBV5-6 to TRBJ2-7, with D tentatively TRBD1 (5 bases). V lost 4 bases and J 3 bases, leaving 20 bases between the germline ends. In germline, CDR1 is SGHDT, CDR2 YYEEEE. The CDR3 is made up of 16 amino acids. Drawing the rest from reference TRBV5-6 and TRBJ2-7, the complete variable domain is DAGVTQSPTHLIKTRGQQVTLRCSPKSGHDTVSWYQQALGQGPQFIFQYYEEEERQRGNFPDRFSGHQFPNYSSELNVNALLLGDSALYLCASSRPPVGLDYEQYFGPGTRLTVT.

This clone was observed a handful of times. This chain joins TRBV3-1 (or the pseudogene TRBV3-2) and TRBJ2-7, with a weak D call TRBD2 (6 bases). This CDR3 region has 14 residues. Germline V gene data show CDR1 as LGHDT and CDR2 as YNNKEL (reference sequence). The V end lost 1 base, the J end lost 3 bases, and 10 bases lay between the germline ends. CDR3 residues: CASSQAGGVYEQYF. The CDR3 bases are TGTGCCAGCAGCCAAGCCGGGGGAGTCTACGAGCAGTACTTC.

This clone has only a few counts. The rearrangement uses TRBV7-9 and TRBJ1-1, with D unresolved. This CDR3 contains 13 residues. V lost 5 bases and J 0 bases, leaving 7 bases between the germline ends. Germline V gene lookup returns CDR1 SEHNR and CDR2 FQNEAQ (reference sequence). The CDR3 here is CASSRGVNTEAFF. CDR3 DNA sequence: TGTGCCAGCAGCCGGGGAGTGAACACTGAAGCTTTCTTT.

The chain is built from TRBV12-5 and TRBJ2-3; the match to TRBD2 covers 9 bases. J lost 5 bases, V lost 8 bases, and 11 bases had no gene match. The CDR3 contains 15 residues. Looked up from germline, CDR1 is LGHNT and CDR2 is FRNRAP. The chain's CDR3 is CASSEGGRAGDTQYF. The CDR3 DNA is TGTGCTAGTTCGGAGGGCGGGAGGGCCGGAGATACGCAGTATTTT.

The V call is TRBV30, the J call TRBJ2-5, with a possible D match to TRBD1 (7 bases). The CDR3 extends over 12 amino acids. CDR1 and CDR2 (germline): GTSNPN, SVGIG (reference sequence). With 1 base removed from V and 7 bases from J, the gap between germline ends came to 10 bases. The CDR3 nucleotides read TGTGCCTGGAGTGGACAGGGAGGGACCCAGTACTTC. As protein: CAWSGQGGTQYF.

The rearrangement links TRBV25-1 to TRBJ2-7; 7 bases are shared with TRBD2. Germline values: CDR1 MGHDK, CDR2 SYGVNS. V lost 1 base and J lost 7; bases outside the gene matches: 13. The CDR3 extends over 16 amino acids. The CDR3 protein is CASSESMGGPMVEQYF. In DNA, the CDR3 is TGTGCCAGCAGTGAATCCATGGGAGGGCCTATGGTTGAGCAGTACTTC.

V and J are TRBV2 and TRBJ2-1, with TRBD2 matching over 13 bases. This CDR3 comprises 14 residues. The germline V gene has CDR1 SNHLY and CDR2 FYNNEI. V lost 4 bases, J lost 10 bases, and 4 bases stayed unmatched. In DNA, the CDR3 is TGTGCCAGCAGTGCAAGGACTAGCGGGAGCGAGCAGTTCTTC. Translated, it gives CASSARTSGSEQFF.

In DNA, the CDR3 is TGTGCCACCAGTGATCCCCGGACAGGGGGCAATGAGCAGTTCTTC. This codes for CATSDPRTGGNEQFF. The chain is built from TRBV24-1 and TRBJ2-1, with 10 bases lining up with TRBD1. The germline V gene encodes CDR1 KGHDR and CDR2 SFDVKD. The CDR3 consists of 15 residues. V trimming: 3 bases; J trimming: 6 bases; junction bases outside the gene matches: 4.

This rearrangement joins TRBV6-5 to TRBJ1-2, with a tentative D call TRBD1 (5 bases). The germline gives CDR1 MNHEY, CDR2 SVGAGI. The CDR3 sequence is 14 residues long. The V gene lost 0 bases and the J gene lost 3 bases, with 8 bases spanning the gap. Here the CDR3 DNA reads TGTGCCAGCAGTTACTCTCCGACAGACTATGGCTACACCTTC. Its translation is CASSYSPTDYGYTF.

This chain joins TRBV19 and TRBJ1-5; TRBD1 matches at 7 bases. The V and J ends lost 7 bases and 11 bases, in that order; junction bases with no gene match: 11. CDR1 LNHDA and CDR2 SQIVND come from the germline V gene (reference sequence). CDR3 length equals 13 residues. The CDR3 DNA is TGTGCCAGTAACCCGACAGGGCGAGGATCCCAGCATTTT. Amino acid sequence: CASNPTGRGSQHF.

The J gene is TRBJ1-4, the V gene TRBV25-1; no clear D gene. Trimming removed 0 bases from V and 0 bases from J, with 2 bases in between. There are 14 residues in the CDR3. The germline CDR1 and CDR2 sequences are MGHDK and SYGVNS. CDR3 DNA sequence: TGTGCCAGCAGTGAATACTCAACTAATGAAAAACTGTTTTTT. Translated: CASSEYSTNEKLFF.

This clone was seen more than once but under ten times. The chain employs TRBV11-3 and TRBJ1-1; D not certain. Germline CDR1 and CDR2: SGHNT and YENEEA. This CDR3 contains 14 residues. V was shortened by 0 bases and J by 7 bases, with 12 bases between the two germline ends. CDR3 sequence (DNA): TGTGCCAGCAGCTTAGAGGGAGGGAGAGATGAAGCTTTCTTT. Translated: CASSLEGGRDEAFF.

The chain is built from TRBV6-2 or TRBV6-3 and TRBJ1-5; tentatively, D is TRBD1 (6 bases). Trimming cost V 5 bases and J 9 bases, with 14 bases left between them. The germline V gene has CDR1 MNHEY and CDR2 SVGEGT. This CDR3 comprises 13 residues. The CDR3: CASSTRGPAPQHF. Here the CDR3 DNA reads TGTGCCAGCAGTACCAGGGGTCCGGCGCCCCAGCATTTT.

The rearrangement joins TRBV7-2 to TRBJ2-7; 9 bases are shared with TRBD2. There are 16 residues in the CDR3. The germline CDR1 and CDR2 sequences are SGHTA and FQGNSA. V gave up 4 bases and J gave up 2 bases; unmatched junction bases: 9. The CDR3 nucleotides are TGTGCCAGCAGCTCAGCGGGGGGCGGGGGAACCTACGAGCAGTACTTC. The encoded protein is CASSSAGGGGTYEQYF.

Remarks on this clone: This sample includes further DNA sequences coding for the same CDR3. This chain links TRBV12-5 with TRBJ1-5; D gene uncertain. The CDR3 is 11 residues long. Germline values: CDR1 LGHNT, CDR2 FRNRAP. V was clipped by 4 bases and J by 4 bases, with 2 bases between them. In DNA, the CDR3 is TGTGCTAGTGGTTCTAATCAGCCCCAGCATTTT. Protein sequence: CASGSNQPQHF.

Only a few counts were recorded for this clone. This chain links TRBV6-5 with TRBJ2-5; D perhaps matches TRBD2 (5 bases). The CDR3 runs to 12 residues. The germline CDR1 and CDR2 sequences are MNHEY and SVGAGI. The V gene lost 6 bases and the J gene lost 0 bases, with 5 bases spanning the gap. CDR3 nucleotides: TGTGCCAGCAGGAGGGACCAAGAGACCCAGTACTTC. It translates to CASRRDQETQYF.

The CDR3, as DNA: TGTGCCAGCAGTCCCCCACCCTTTGTCCCGGGACAGGGGGTCGATGGCTACACCTTC. This sequence encodes CASSPPPFVPGQGVDGYTF. V is TRBV6-6 and J is TRBJ1-2; TRBD1 matches at 11 bases. This CDR3 has 19 residues. V lost 5 bases, J lost 6 bases, and 20 bases stayed unmatched. CDR1 and CDR2 (germline): MNHNY, SVGAGI (reference sequence).

The genes are TRBV7-9 and TRBJ1-5; D is undetermined. CDR1 and CDR2 (germline): SEHNR, FQNEAQ (reference sequence). This CDR3 has 13 residues. Trimming left V 5 bases short and J 1 base short, with 6 bases between. CDR3 nucleotide sequence: TGTGCCAGCAGCCCAGGAAGCAATCAGCCCCAGCATTTT. Translated: CASSPGSNQPQHF. Filled out from reference TRBV7-9 and TRBJ1-5, the complete variable domain reads DTGVSQNPRHKITKRGQNVTFRCDPISEHNRLYWYRQTLGQGPEFLTYFQNEAQLEKSRLLSDRFSAERPKGSFSTLEIQRTEQGDSAMYLCASSPGSNQPQHFGDGTRLSIL.

The chain is built from TRBV19 and TRBJ2-5, with D perhaps TRBD1 (6 bases). The CDR3 length is 14 residues. V was cut by 3 bases and J by 2 bases, with 10 bases left in between. Germline assignment: CDR1 LNHDA and CDR2 SQIVND (reference sequence). This chain's CDR3 is CASSMGRGQETQYF. CDR3 coding DNA: TGTGCCAGTAGTATGGGAAGGGGGCAAGAGACCCAGTACTTC.

This sequence joins TRBV5-1 and TRBJ1-4; 8 bases map to TRBD1. After removal of 3 bases from V and 7 bases from J, the junction contained 11 bases not matched to a gene. Germline CDR1 reads SGHRS; CDR2 reads YFSETQ. The CDR3 runs 16 residues. CDR3 amino acids: CASSSPQGGVVEKLFF. In DNA, the CDR3 is TGCGCCAGCAGCTCCCCACAGGGGGGGGTTGTTGAAAAACTGTTTTTT.

This clone was recorded once. The chain couples TRBV5-6 to TRBJ1-1; no clear D gene. The V gene lost 1 base and the J gene lost 0 bases, with 7 bases spanning the gap. This CDR3 is built from 14 residues. The germline V gene has CDR1 SGHDT and CDR2 YYEEEE. As DNA, the CDR3 is TGTGCCAGCAGCTTGATTAGCATGAACACTGAAGCTTTCTTT. This codes for CASSLISMNTEAFF.

This clone was found once. The chain links TRBV7-2 to TRBJ1-1; no definite D call. Germline assignment: CDR1 SGHTA and CDR2 FQGNSA. The CDR3 sequence is 13 residues long. V was clipped by 4 bases and J by 4 bases, with 10 bases between them. CDR3 protein: CASSSGGSTEAFF. In DNA, the CDR3 is TGTGCCAGCAGCTCCGGAGGGAGCACTGAAGCTTTCTTT.

The chain joins TRBV6-1 to TRBJ1-5; no reliable D call. CDR1 and CDR2 (germline): MNHNS, SASEGT. This CDR3 region has 14 residues. Trimming left V 3 bases short and J 1 base short, with 7 bases between. CDR3 residues: CASSDRGSNQPQHF. As DNA, the CDR3 is TGTGCCAGCAGTGACCGAGGGAGCAATCAGCCCCAGCATTTT.

The V gene is TRBV19, the J gene TRBJ2-1, with 10 bases that match TRBD2. This CDR3 spans 16 amino acids. J gave up 7 bases and V 5 bases, and 11 bases lay outside the gene matches. From germline, CDR1 is LNHDA and CDR2 SQIVND (reference sequence). CDR3 in amino acids: CASSPGLAGDWNEQFF. CDR3 DNA: TGTGCCAGTAGTCCCGGCCTAGCGGGGGATTGGAATGAGCAGTTCTTC.

The chain employs TRBV5-5 and TRBJ1-5; no clear D gene. The CDR3 spans 12 residues. The ends were cut back, 6 bases at V and 9 bases at J, with 13 bases in the middle. Germline CDR1 SGHKS, CDR2 YYEKEE (reference sequence). In nucleotides, the CDR3 is TGTGCCAGCACCTACTTAAAGATGCCCCAGCATTTT. Its translation: CASTYLKMPQHF.

The V call is TRBV4-1, the J call TRBJ2-1, with 10 nucleotides matching TRBD2. Germline V gene sequence: CDR1 MGHRA, CDR2 YSYEKL. The trim removed 2 bases at V and 4 bases at J, leaving 2 bases unmatched. This CDR3 is 15 amino acids long. This CDR3 is CASSQLGLAYNEQFF. The CDR3 region has the DNA TGCGCCAGCAGCCAACTGGGACTAGCGTACAATGAGCAGTTCTTC.

This clone was counted only a few times. The J gene is TRBJ1-2, the V gene TRBV2, with 7 bases fitting TRBD1. J lost 4 bases, V lost 4 bases, and 3 bases had no gene match. CDR3 length: 13 amino acids. From germline, CDR1 is SNHLY and CDR2 FYNNEI. CDR3 in amino acids: CASSVGDSYGYTF. As DNA, the CDR3 is TGTGCCAGCAGTGTGGGGGACAGCTATGGCTACACCTTC.

This clone appeared a few times. The chain recombines TRBV5-4 with TRBJ1-5; maybe TRBD1 (6 bases). The V gene's germline CDR1 is SGHNT and CDR2 YYREEE (reference sequence). Between the trimmed V and J ends, which lost 2 bases and 8 bases, there was a span of 11 bases. There are 13 residues in the CDR3. CDR3 coding DNA: TGTGCCAGCAGCTTTGGGGGCGCGAAGCCCCAGCATTTT. Protein product: CASSFGGAKPQHF.

V is TRBV12-5 and J is TRBJ2-7; 12 bases match TRBD2. CDR3 size: 16 residues. Germline values: CDR1 LGHNT, CDR2 FRNRAP. Trimming at V came to 0 bases and at J to 4 bases, leaving 4 bases not matched to a gene. The chain's CDR3 is CASGLVRTSGAYEQYF. The CDR3 region has the DNA TGTGCTAGTGGTTTGGTTCGGACTAGCGGGGCTTACGAGCAGTACTTC. Filled out from reference TRBV12-5 and TRBJ2-7, the complete variable domain reads DARVTQTPRHKVTEMGQEVTMRCQPILGHNTVFWYRQTMMQGLELLAYFRNRAPLDDSGMPKDRFSAEMPDATLATLKIQPSEPRDSAVYFCASGLVRTSGAYEQYFGPGTRLTVT.

The chain employs TRBV25-1 and TRBJ1-6; 10 bases line up with TRBD1. The CDR3 contains 17 residues. Trimming at V came to 5 bases and at J to 8 bases, leaving 12 bases not matched to a gene. CDR1 and CDR2 (germline): MGHDK, SYGVNS. The CDR3 here is CASSPGTGDPRDSPLHF. DNA of the CDR3: TGTGCCAGCAGTCCGGGGACAGGGGACCCTAGGGATTCACCCCTCCACTTT.